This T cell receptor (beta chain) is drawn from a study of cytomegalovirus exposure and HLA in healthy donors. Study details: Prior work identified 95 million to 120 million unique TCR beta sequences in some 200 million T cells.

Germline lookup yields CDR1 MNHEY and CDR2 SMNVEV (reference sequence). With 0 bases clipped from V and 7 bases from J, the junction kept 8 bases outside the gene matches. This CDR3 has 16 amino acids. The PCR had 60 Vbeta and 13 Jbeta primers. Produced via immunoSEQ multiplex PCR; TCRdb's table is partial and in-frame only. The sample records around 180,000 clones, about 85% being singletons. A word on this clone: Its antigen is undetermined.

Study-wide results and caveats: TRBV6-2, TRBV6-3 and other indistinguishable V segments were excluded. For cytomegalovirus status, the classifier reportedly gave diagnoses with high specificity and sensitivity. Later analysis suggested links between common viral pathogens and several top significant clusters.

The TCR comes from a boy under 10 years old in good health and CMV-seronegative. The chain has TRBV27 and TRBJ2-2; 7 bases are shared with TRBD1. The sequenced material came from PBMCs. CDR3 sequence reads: CASSLSRTGPHGELFF. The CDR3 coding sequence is TGTGCCAGCAGTTTATCCCGGACAGGACCTCACGGGGAGCTGTTTTTT.